The next 23 T cell receptor beta chains were all read from a single sample in a study of blood T cell repertoires in COVID-19. Clones were read by immunoSEQ multiplex PCR, and TCRdb kept only the in-frame ones, dropping some. The sample holds approximately 64,000 clones, about 88% seen once. The sequenced sample consisted of peripheral blood. The receptor source for this set is an older woman with COVID-19, enrolled during active disease.

The J gene is TRBJ1-1, the V gene TRBV5-1; no clear D. CDR3 length: 14 amino acids. From germline, CDR1 is SGHRS and CDR2 YFSETQ. V lost 4 bases to trimming and J lost 3 bases, with 13 bases between them. The CDR3 spells CASSGWVEDTEAFF. The CDR3 DNA follows: TGCGCCAGCAGCGGGTGGGTTGAGGACACTGAAGCTTTCTTT.

This clone was seen once. The chain employs TRBV29-1 and TRBJ2-2, with 10 bases that match TRBD2. The CDR3 covers 15 residues. Trimming cost V 3 bases and J 3 bases; bases outside gene matches: 4. CDR1 is SQVTM and CDR2 is ANQGSEA in the germline V gene. The CDR3 nucleotides are TGCAGCGTTGATAGCGGGAGGAGGGACACCGGGGAGCTGTTTTTT. Its translation is CSVDSGRRDTGELFF.

The chain is built from TRBV5-1 and TRBJ2-2, with a possible D match to TRBD1 (6 bases). V was cut by 5 bases and J by 0 bases, with 20 bases left in between. The germline gives CDR1 SGHRS, CDR2 YFSETQ. This CDR3 region has 18 residues. The CDR3 protein is CASRGLGRDTSNTGELFF. Here the CDR3 DNA reads TGCGCCAGCAGAGGATTAGGCCGGGACACCTCGAACACCGGGGAGCTGTTTTTT.

This clone is a singleton in its sample. The CDR3 DNA reads TGTGCCAGCAGCTCCCGGGAACACTGGGACCAAGAGACCCAGTACTTC. Residues: CASSSREHWDQETQYF. V and J are TRBV7-9 and TRBJ2-5, with D perhaps TRBD2 (5 bases). V was trimmed by 4 bases and J by 0 bases, leaving 15 bases between them. The CDR3 has 16 residues. CDR1 is SEHNR and CDR2 is FQNEAQ in the germline V gene (reference sequence).

This chain uses TRBV12-5 with TRBJ2-2, with D perhaps matching TRBD1 (6 bases). This CDR3 comprises 15 residues. V lost 0 bases and J 2 bases, leaving 7 bases between the germline ends. Germline lookup yields CDR1 LGHNT and CDR2 FRNRAP. The CDR3 nucleotides are TGTGCTAGTGGTTTGGTACAGGGAAACACCGGGGAGCTGTTTTTT. It yields the protein CASGLVQGNTGELFF. The whole variable domain, filled in from reference TRBV12-5 and TRBJ2-2, reads DARVTQTPRHKVTEMGQEVTMRCQPILGHNTVFWYRQTMMQGLELLAYFRNRAPLDDSGMPKDRFSAEMPDATLATLKIQPSEPRDSAVYFCASGLVQGNTGELFFGEGSRLTVL.

The CDR3 region is CASEDLGRDTQYF. The CDR3 DNA reads as TGTGCCAGTGAAGACCTGGGGAGAGATACGCAGTATTTT. The rearrangement joins TRBV7-2 to TRBJ2-3, with D possibly TRBD2 on 5 matching bases. The V and J ends lost 9 bases and 5 bases respectively, with 15 bases between them. This CDR3 contains 13 residues. Germline values: CDR1 SGHTA, CDR2 FQGNSA.

V and J are TRBV2 and TRBJ1-2, with a tentative D call TRBD1 (6 bases). Germline CDR1 and CDR2: SNHLY and FYNNEI. The CDR3 extends over 16 amino acids. The V end lost 1 base, the J end lost 1 base, and 13 bases lay between the germline ends. The CDR3 coding sequence is TGTGCCAGCAGTGAAGGGTCAACAGGGAATAACTATGGCTACACCTTC. Translating gives CASSEGSTGNNYGYTF.

The J gene is TRBJ2-7, the V gene TRBV5-5; no clear D gene. Germline V CDR1 and CDR2: SGHKS, YYEKEE (reference sequence). There are 15 residues in the CDR3. Trimming took off 4 bases at V and 0 bases at J, with 14 bases between the two ends. The CDR3 sequence is CASSTTIGNSYEQYF. The CDR3 bases are TGTGCCAGCAGCACCACTATCGGAAACTCCTACGAGCAGTACTTC.

V usage is TRBV20-1 and J usage is TRBJ2-7; TRBD1 matches 8 bases. The J segment lost 1 base and the V segment lost 3 bases, leaving 14 bases of the junction unmatched. Per the germline V gene, CDR1 is DFQATT and CDR2 is SNEGSKA (reference sequence). This CDR3 has 17 residues. The CDR3 spells CSASYPRTGRLSYEQYF. Here the CDR3 DNA reads TGCAGTGCTAGTTACCCAAGGACAGGGAGGTTATCCTACGAGCAGTACTTC.

The chain recombines TRBV5-5 with TRBJ2-6, with D possibly TRBD1 on 6 matching bases. V lost 4 bases, J lost 3 bases, and 11 bases lay in between. This CDR3 has 15 residues. CDR1 and CDR2 from the germline V gene are SGHKS and YYEKEE (reference sequence). CDR3 in DNA: TGTGCCAGCAGCCTGACAGGACGTGGGGCCAACGTCCTGACTTTC. This encodes CASSLTGRGANVLTF.

In this sample, this clone turned up a few times. The rearrangement links TRBV19 to TRBJ2-5; 10 nucleotides line up with TRBD1. Germline-derived CDR1 and CDR2 are LNHDA and SQIVND (reference sequence). This CDR3 is built from 16 residues. The trim removed 3 bases at V and 4 bases at J, leaving 8 bases unmatched. The DNA of the CDR3 is TGTGCCAGTAGTATGGCGGGACAGGGGATCCGAGAGACCCAGTACTTC. It codes for CASSMAGQGIRETQYF.

This clone has just a few counts. The V and J genes are TRBV7-8 and TRBJ1-3, with D maybe TRBD1 (5 bases). Germline V CDR1 and CDR2: SGHVS, FQNEAQ. The germline V and J ends were trimmed by 7 bases and 0 bases, with 16 bases remaining between them. The CDR3 is made up of 16 amino acids. The CDR3 sequence is CASTAGPAHSGNTIYF. The CDR3 nucleotides are TGTGCCAGCACCGCAGGGCCAGCGCACTCTGGAAACACCATATATTTT.

The J gene is TRBJ2-5, the V gene TRBV11-2; TRBD1 matches 8 bases. Losses at the gene ends were 2 bases for V and 3 bases for J; bases not matched to a gene: 2. Germline CDR1 and CDR2: SGHAT and FQNNGV. There are 14 residues in the CDR3. The CDR3 DNA follows: TGTGCCAGCAGCTTAATGGGACAGGAAGAGACCCAGTACTTC. It codes for CASSLMGQEETQYF.

This sequence joins TRBV5-1 and TRBJ2-2; TRBD2 agrees at 13 bases. CDR1 SGHRS and CDR2 YFSETQ come from the germline V gene. J was trimmed by 4 bases and V by 0 bases; bases with no gene match: 3. The CDR3 has 17 residues. The CDR3 sequence is CASSLGLAGGSTGELFF. In DNA, the CDR3 is TGCGCCAGCAGCTTGGGACTAGCGGGGGGAAGCACCGGGGAGCTGTTTTTT.

CDR3 sequence reads: CASSQYEGNREKLFF. The CDR3 DNA sequence: TGCGCCAGCAGCCAATACGAGGGCAATCGTGAAAAACTGTTTTTT. The V gene is TRBV4-3, the J gene TRBJ1-4; unclear D gene. CDR3 length: 15 residues. V was pared by 2 bases and J by 7 bases, with 14 bases between. Per the germline V gene, CDR1 is LGHNA and CDR2 is YSLEER.

The chain recombines TRBV20-1 with TRBJ2-1, with D perhaps matching TRBD2 (5 bases). V gave up 3 bases and J gave up 4 bases, with 10 bases separating them. In germline, CDR1 is DFQATT, CDR2 SNEGSKA (reference sequence). The CDR3 covers 13 residues. CDR3 coding DNA: TGCAGTGCTAGTACCGGGGATTACAATGAGCAGTTCTTC. Protein product: CSASTGDYNEQFF.

This chain joins TRBV14 and TRBJ2-7; 8 bases map to TRBD2. V was clipped by 1 base and J by 6 bases; unmatched bases: 5. This CDR3 region has 14 residues. Germline CDR1 is SGHDN and CDR2 is FVKESK. This CDR3 reads CASSQASGPSEQYF. CDR3 DNA sequence: TGTGCCAGCAGCCAAGCTAGCGGGCCTTCCGAGCAGTACTTC.

This clone was counted between two and nine times. The chain combines TRBV24-1 with TRBJ1-4; D may be TRBD1 (6 bases). The CDR3 runs to 13 residues. Germline lookup yields CDR1 KGHDR and CDR2 SFDVKD. V was shortened by 6 bases and J by 6 bases, with 10 bases between the two germline ends. This CDR3 reads CATSRAGDEKLFF. CDR3 DNA sequence: TGTGCCACCAGTCGGGCAGGGGATGAAAAACTGTTTTTT.

This chain uses TRBV6-5 with TRBJ1-2, with a tentative D call TRBD1 (6 bases). Between the trimmed V and J ends, which lost 0 bases and 7 bases, there was a span of 12 bases. CDR1 and CDR2 from the germline V gene are MNHEY and SVGAGI. The CDR3 covers 14 residues. CDR3 nucleotides: TGTGCCAGCAGTTACTCTGGGGGGGCCCCTGGCTACACCTTC. It translates to CASSYSGGAPGYTF.

The rearrangement uses TRBV9 and TRBJ2-2, with 14 bases aligning to TRBD2. The CDR3 spans 15 residues. Germline V gene data show CDR1 as SGDLS and CDR2 as YYNGEE. V was clipped by 3 bases and J by 6 bases; unmatched bases: 1. The CDR3 coding sequence is TGTGCCAGCAGCGCGGGACTAGCGGGGGCCGGGGAGCTGTTTTTT. Residues: CASSAGLAGAGELFF.

The chain uses TRBV6-6 and TRBJ2-5, with D tentatively TRBD2 (5 bases). This CDR3 is 14 amino acids long. V lost 7 bases, J lost 5 bases, and 17 bases lay in between. CDR1 and CDR2 from the germline V gene are MNHNY and SVGAGI (reference sequence). Here the CDR3 reads CASTQRLAWETQYF. The CDR3, as DNA: TGTGCCAGCACCCAAAGGCTAGCCTGGGAGACCCAGTACTTC.

The CDR3 DNA is TGTGCCAGCAGCCAAGAGGAGGCGTATGGCTACACCTTC. Translating it yields CASSQEEAYGYTF. The chain links TRBV4-2 to TRBJ1-2; no clear D gene. Trimming shortened V by 0 bases and J by 5 bases, and 7 bases separated the two germline ends. CDR3 size: 13 residues. Looked up from germline, CDR1 is LGHNA and CDR2 is YNFKEQ.

The CDR3 DNA follows: TGTGCCACCGGCACTAGCGGGGGGGCGGCAGATACGCAGTATTTT. Amino acids: CATGTSGGAADTQYF. The chain has TRBV5-6 and TRBJ2-3; 13 bases are shared with TRBD2. From germline, CDR1 is SGHDT and CDR2 YYEEEE. The CDR3 sequence is 15 residues long. V lost 9 bases, J lost 4 bases, and 8 bases stayed unmatched.